The 18 T cell receptor beta chains below come from one sample, sequenced in a study of early T cells in non-severe SARS-CoV-2 infection. TCRdb passed the 5' RACE reads through MiXCR, listing each CDR3 protein once. The data hold about 46,000 distinct CDR3 sequences, with 5.4% observed a single time. The sequenced sample was whole blood, obtained at baseline. The source of these receptors is an adult who was a healthcare worker with PCR-confirmed SARS-CoV-2 infection or an uninfected control (not recorded which).

This chain connects TRBV11-1 to TRBJ2-7; D is uncertain. Germline V gives CDR1 SGHAT, CDR2 FQDESV (reference sequence). The CDR3 length is 14 residues. V lost 5 bases and J 2 bases, leaving 13 bases between the germline ends. CDR3 in DNA: TGTGCCAGCAGCCCGGTGGGCTTACCCTACGAGCAGTACTTC. This codes for CASSPVGLPYEQYF.

This clonotype was observed many times. The chain couples TRBV27 to TRBJ2-7; D call uncertain. CDR1 and CDR2 from the germline V gene are MNHEY and SMNVEV (reference sequence). V lost 7 bases and J 1 base, leaving 11 bases between the germline ends. CDR3 length: 13 amino acids. CDR3 sequence: CASIGQDSYEQYF. CDR3 sequence (DNA): TGTGCCAGCATCGGTCAGGATTCCTACGAGCAGTACTTC.

The gene calls are TRBV5-4 and TRBJ2-5; TRBD1 matches 9 bases. The CDR3 consists of 16 residues. Germline trimming cut 4 bases from V and 1 base from J; bases unmatched to any gene: 8. Germline lookup yields CDR1 SGHNT and CDR2 YYREEE (reference sequence). The CDR3 protein is CASSPGQGRGQETQYF. The CDR3 nucleotides are TGTGCCAGCAGCCCGGGACAGGGTAGGGGCCAAGAGACCCAGTACTTC.

This clonotype was counted at least ten times. The CDR3 reads CASSEGGGYGYTF. In DNA, the CDR3 is TGTGCCAGCAGTGAAGGGGGGGGCTATGGCTACACCTTC. The V gene is TRBV25-1, the J gene TRBJ1-2; a weak D match, TRBD1 (5 bases). The CDR3 totals 13 residues. CDR1 is MGHDK, CDR2 SYGVNS, per germline. The V end was cut by 2 bases, the J end by 4 bases, with 8 bases between.

The V call is TRBV20-1, the J call TRBJ2-7, with 9 bases matching TRBD2. V was pared by 0 bases and J by 3 bases, with 15 bases of the junction left unmatched. The length of the CDR3 is 18 residues. Per germline, CDR1 DFQATT and CDR2 SNEGSKA (reference sequence). CDR3 sequence reads: CSARDLPAGGPLVYEQYF. The CDR3 nucleotides read TGCAGTGCTAGAGATCTCCCAGCGGGAGGACCCCTAGTCTACGAGCAGTACTTC.

This clonotype was seen a single time. V gene TRBV20-1 combines with J gene TRBJ2-3; D is unclear. The germline gives CDR1 DFQATT, CDR2 SNEGSKA (reference sequence). The CDR3 loop spans 15 amino acids. The V end lost 3 bases, the J end lost 2 bases, and 15 bases lay between the germline ends. The CDR3 DNA is TGCAGTGCTAGTCGGCTAGGTGAAATCACAGATACGCAGTATTTT. It yields the protein CSASRLGEITDTQYF.

The rearrangement uses TRBV19 and TRBJ1-5; D may be TRBD1 (5 bases). Germline values: CDR1 LNHDA, CDR2 SQIVND (reference sequence). The CDR3 runs to 14 residues. V lost 6 bases and J 4 bases, leaving 13 bases between the germline ends. Here the CDR3 reads CASSPGHLNQPQHF. The CDR3 DNA is TGTGCCAGTAGCCCTGGACACCTAAATCAGCCCCAGCATTTT.

This clonotype was observed at least ten times. This chain uses TRBV10-2 with TRBJ2-2; TRBD2 matches at 10 bases. Germline V CDR1 and CDR2: WSHSY, SAAADI. With 8 bases clipped from V and 2 bases from J, the junction kept 2 bases outside the gene matches. The CDR3 totals 14 residues. This CDR3 reads CASRTSGNTGELFF. The CDR3 DNA sequence: TGCGCCAGCCGGACTAGCGGAAACACCGGGGAGCTGTTTTTT.

The table lists this clonotype with many counts. The chain combines TRBV7-9 with TRBJ2-7; possible D gene TRBD2, 6 bases. V was pared by 5 bases and J by 0 bases, with 14 bases between. The CDR3 loop spans 15 amino acids. Germline lookup yields CDR1 SEHNR and CDR2 FQNEAQ (reference sequence). This CDR3 reads CASSHGLSISYEQYF. The CDR3 nucleotides read TGTGCCAGCAGCCACGGACTATCAATCTCCTACGAGCAGTACTTC.

This clonotype was found many times. The chain is built from TRBV7-6 and TRBJ2-3; no clear D gene. Trimming took off 5 bases at V and 0 bases at J, with 15 bases between the two ends. There are 16 residues in the CDR3. Germline CDR1 reads SGHVS; CDR2 reads FNYEAQ. CDR3 in amino acids: CASSHHSVYSTDTQYF. In DNA, the CDR3 is TGTGCCAGCAGCCATCACTCAGTTTATAGCACAGATACGCAGTATTTT.

This clonotype was seen ten or more times. The gene calls are TRBV3-1 and TRBJ2-7, with a weak D call TRBD2 (5 bases). Germline CDR1 and CDR2: LGHDT and YNNKEL (reference sequence). Trimming stripped 7 bases from V and 6 bases from J, with 16 bases between. The CDR3 consists of 13 residues. The CDR3 DNA is TGTGCCAGCAAGGGAGAAGGGCGGTCCGAGCAGTACTTC. Translating gives CASKGEGRSEQYF.

This clonotype has at least ten counts. The V gene is TRBV11-2, the J gene TRBJ1-1; 8 bases match TRBD1. CDR3 size: 16 residues. Per germline, CDR1 SGHAT and CDR2 FQNNGV. The J segment lost 6 bases and the V segment lost 1 base, leaving 10 bases of the junction unmatched. CDR3 sequence: CASSLAFLGQDAEAFF. DNA of the CDR3: TGTGCCAGCAGCTTAGCCTTCTTGGGACAGGACGCTGAAGCTTTCTTT.

The sample holds a few counts of this clonotype. As DNA, the CDR3 is TGCAGTGCTGCCGGGACAGGGAATCAGCCCCAGCATTTT. Protein sequence: CSAAGTGNQPQHF. The chain joins TRBV20-1 to TRBJ1-5; TRBD1 matches at 9 bases. The CDR3 runs 13 residues. Trimming cost V 5 bases and J 4 bases; bases outside gene matches: 3. Germline lookup yields CDR1 DFQATT and CDR2 SNEGSKA (reference sequence).

The rearrangement uses TRBV29-1 and TRBJ2-7; TRBD2 matches at 8 bases. This CDR3 is built from 13 residues. Germline CDR1 reads SQVTM; CDR2 reads ANQGSEA. The trim removed 6 bases at V and 3 bases at J, leaving 7 bases unmatched. The CDR3 here is CSVVFGTSYEQYF. CDR3 bases: TGCAGCGTAGTTTTCGGGACTAGCTACGAGCAGTACTTC.

This chain links TRBV9 with TRBJ1-3, with TRBD1 as a possible D gene (5 bases). V was shortened by 3 bases and J by 0 bases, with 10 bases between the two germline ends. The length of the CDR3 is 15 residues. Germline values: CDR1 SGDLS, CDR2 YYNGEE. Here the CDR3 DNA reads TGTGCCAGCAGCGGGGGGATCCACTCTGGAAACACCATATATTTT. This encodes CASSGGIHSGNTIYF.

This clonotype was seen ten or more times. CDR3 protein: CASSPQLAGEETQYF. DNA for the CDR3: TGTGCCAGCTCACCACAGCTAGCGGGAGAAGAGACCCAGTACTTC. J is TRBJ2-5 and V is TRBV18; 10 bases align to TRBD2. V was clipped by 1 base and J by 3 bases; unmatched bases: 2. CDR3 length equals 15 residues. Germline V gene sequence: CDR1 KGHSH, CDR2 LQKENI.

The V call is TRBV15, the J call TRBJ2-3; D remains ambiguous. Germline assignment: CDR1 LNHNV and CDR2 YYDKDF (reference sequence). V shed 0 bases and J shed 4 bases, with 8 bases lying between them. The CDR3 has 14 amino acids. The CDR3: CATSRDPKADTQYF. In DNA form, the CDR3 reads TGTGCCACCAGCAGAGATCCGAAAGCAGATACGCAGTATTTT.

The chain uses TRBV7-9 and TRBJ2-1; D is unclear. V lost 8 bases and J 3 bases, leaving 17 bases between the germline ends. The CDR3 runs to 15 residues. Germline V gene lookup returns CDR1 SEHNR and CDR2 FQNEAQ (reference sequence). Written as DNA, the CDR3 is TGTGCCAGCCCGCCAAATACGGCCGGCTACAATGAGCAGTTCTTC. As protein: CASPPNTAGYNEQFF. The variable domain in full, with the rest retrieved from reference TRBV7-9 and TRBJ2-1, is DTGVSQNPRHKITKRGQNVTFRCDPISEHNRLYWYRQTLGQGPEFLTYFQNEAQLEKSRLLSDRFSAERPKGSFSTLEIQRTEQGDSAMYLCASPPNTAGYNEQFFGPGTRLTVL.